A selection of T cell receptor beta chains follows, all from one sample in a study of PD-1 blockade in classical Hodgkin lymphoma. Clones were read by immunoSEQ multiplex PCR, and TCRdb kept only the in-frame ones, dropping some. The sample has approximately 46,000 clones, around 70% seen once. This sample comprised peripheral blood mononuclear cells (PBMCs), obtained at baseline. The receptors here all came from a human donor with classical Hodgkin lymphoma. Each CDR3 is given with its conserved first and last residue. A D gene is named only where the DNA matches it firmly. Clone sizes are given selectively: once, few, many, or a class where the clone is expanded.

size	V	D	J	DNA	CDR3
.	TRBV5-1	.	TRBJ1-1	TGCGCCAGCAGCTTGGGCGGCACCAACACTGAAGCTTTCTTT	CASSLGGTNTEAFF
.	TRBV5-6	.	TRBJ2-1	TGTGCCAGCAGCTTGGACCGGGCGGGCCCCTACAATGAGCAGTTCTTC	CASSLDRAGPYNEQFF
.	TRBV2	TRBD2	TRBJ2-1	TGTGCCAGCAGTCTCGGGGGGGGGCTCAATGAGCAGTTCTTC	CASSLGGGLNEQFF
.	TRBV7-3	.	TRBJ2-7	TGTGCCAGCAGCCTCTCCGCCTTCCACGAGCAGTACTTC	CASSLSAFHEQYF
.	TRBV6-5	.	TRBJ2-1	TGTGCCAGCAGTTACGCCCTTTACGATGAGCAGTTCTTC	CASSYALYDEQFF
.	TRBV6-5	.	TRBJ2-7	TGTGCCAGCAAGGGGACTCCCTCCTACGAGCAGTACTTC	CASKGTPSYEQYF
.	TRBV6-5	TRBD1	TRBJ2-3	TGTGCCAGCAGAGGACAGGGGGTGGGCACAGATACGCAGTATTTT	CASRGQGVGTDTQYF
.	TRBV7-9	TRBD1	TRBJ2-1	TGTGCCAGCAGCTTAGCGCTAGGACAGGGGGCTTCGAATGAGCAGTTCTTC	CASSLALGQGASNEQFF
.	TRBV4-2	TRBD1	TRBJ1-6	TGTGCCAGCAGCCCCCAAGGACAGGGATTTTCACCCCTCCACTTT	CASSPQGQGFSPLHF
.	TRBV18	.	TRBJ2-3	TGTGCCAGCTCACCGGATCTGGGAGCTAGCACAGATACGCAGTATTTT	CASSPDLGASTDTQYF
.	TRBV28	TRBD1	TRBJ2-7	TGTGCCAGCAGTTCGCCCCTGGGACAGGGCTACGAGCAGTACTTC	CASSSPLGQGYEQYF
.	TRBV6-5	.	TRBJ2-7	TGTGCCAGCAGTCGTCCTATATACGAGCAGTACTTC	CASSRPIYEQYF
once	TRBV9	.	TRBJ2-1	TGTGCCAGCAGCGTAGTTCTTAGCGGCATAGGGGAGCAGTTCTTC	CASSVVLSGIGEQFF
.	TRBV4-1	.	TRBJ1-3	TGTGCCAGCAGCTGGCAATATCTTCATGGAAACACCATATATTTT	CASSWQYLHGNTIYF
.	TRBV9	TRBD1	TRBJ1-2	TGTGCCAGCAGCGGTTACCGACAGGGAAGCTATGGCTACACCTTC	CASSGYRQGSYGYTF
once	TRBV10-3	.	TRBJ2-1	TGTGCCATCAGTGAGTCGGAGGGAGAATTGAGCTCCTACAATGAGCAGTTCTTC	CAISESEGELSSYNEQFF
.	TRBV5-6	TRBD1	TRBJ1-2	TGTGCCAGCAGCGCCCGGGACAGAAGCTACACCTTC	CASSARDRSYTF
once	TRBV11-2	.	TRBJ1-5	TGTGCCAGCAGCTTAGGGACAGTTAGCAATCAGCCCCAGCATTTT	CASSLGTVSNQPQHF
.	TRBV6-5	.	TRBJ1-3	TGTGCCTGCCGCCGAATTGACGGGGTCGGAAACACCATATATTTT	CACRRIDGVGNTIYF
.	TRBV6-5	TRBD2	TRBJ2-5	TGTGCCAGCAGCTACGGGGGGGGCTGGGAGACCCAGTACTTC	CASSYGGGWETQYF
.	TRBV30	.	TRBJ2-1	TGTGCCCCTATAGCACTGTTCTTC	CAPIALFF
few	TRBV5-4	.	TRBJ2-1	TGTGCCAGCAGCTTGGGCCTGGACTCCGATGAGCAGTTCTTC	CASSLGLDSDEQFF
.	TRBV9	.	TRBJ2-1	TGTGCCAGCAGCCCCCGGCCGGTAGGAGCGGGCGTCGGCAATGAGCAGTTCTTC	CASSPRPVGAGVGNEQFF
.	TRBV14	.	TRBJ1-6	TGTGCCAGCAGCCAAGTCGGATCCGGGGGTATTTCACCCCTCCACTTT	CASSQVGSGGISPLHF
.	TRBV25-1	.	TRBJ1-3	TGTGCCAGCAGGAGAGTGGGCGGAAACACCATATATTTT	CASRRVGGNTIYF
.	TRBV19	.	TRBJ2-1	TGTGCCAGTAGTTCCATTTGGGACTCTTCCTACAATGAGCAGTTCTTC	CASSSIWDSSYNEQFF
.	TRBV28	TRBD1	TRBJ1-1	TGTGCCAGCAGTTTAGGGGTTCAGGGGGCCGGTGAAGCTTTCTTT	CASSLGVQGAGEAFF
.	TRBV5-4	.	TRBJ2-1	TGTGCCAGCAGCTTGGGGGGGTACGTTAGCTCCTACAATGAGCAGTTCTTC	CASSLGGYVSSYNEQFF
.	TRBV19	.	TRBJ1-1	TGTGCCAGTAAAGACATTAACACTGAAGCTTTCTTT	CASKDINTEAFF
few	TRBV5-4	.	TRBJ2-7	TGTGCCAGCAGCTTGGGGGTAGGGTACAGGTACGAGCAGTACTTC	CASSLGVGYRYEQYF
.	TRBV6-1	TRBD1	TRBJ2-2	TGTGCCAGCAGGGGACAGGGGGTAATGGCCGGGGAGCTGTTTTTT	CASRGQGVMAGELFF
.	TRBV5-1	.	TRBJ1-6	TGCGCCAGCAGCTTGGTTGGGGGCGCGGGGTCACCCCTCCACTTT	CASSLVGGAGSPLHF
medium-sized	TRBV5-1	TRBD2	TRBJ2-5	TGCGCCAGCAGCTTGGCCTCCGGGACTATTGCAGAGACCCAGTACTTC	CASSLASGTIAETQYF
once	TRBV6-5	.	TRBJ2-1	TGTGCCGTCAGGGAAGCCCTACACAATGAGCAGTTCTTC	CAVREALHNEQFF
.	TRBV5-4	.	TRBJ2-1	TGTGCCAGCAGCTTGGGTTCGGATAGGCGTTACAATGAGCAGTTCTTC	CASSLGSDRRYNEQFF
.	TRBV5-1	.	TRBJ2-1	TGCGCCAGCAGCGGGCTCCACTCTCTTTTTTACAATGAGCAGTTCTTC	CASSGLHSLFYNEQFF
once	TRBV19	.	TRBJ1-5	TGTGCCAGTAGTATATCAGCCCGGGGGCAGCTCAATCAGCCCCAGCATTTT	CASSISARGQLNQPQHF
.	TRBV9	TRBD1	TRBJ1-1	TGTGCCAGCGTCCCCGGGACAGTCCTGAACACTGAAGCTTTCTTT	CASVPGTVLNTEAFF
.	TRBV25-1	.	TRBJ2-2	TGTGCCAGCAAAAAGGGGTACACTTCGAACACCGGGGAGCTGTTTTTT	CASKKGYTSNTGELFF
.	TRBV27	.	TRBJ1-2	TGTGCCAGCAGTTACGGACAAGACTATGGCTACACCTTC	CASSYGQDYGYTF
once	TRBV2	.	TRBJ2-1	TGTGCCAGCAGTGAAGTACTGGGGGGCGGCAATGAGCAGTTCTTC	CASSEVLGGGNEQFF
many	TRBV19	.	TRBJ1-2	TGTGCCAGTAAAGGCAGGGAGGCTAACTATGGCTACACCTTC	CASKGREANYGYTF
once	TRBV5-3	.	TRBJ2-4	TGTGCCAGAAGCTCGCCCCGGGCCCAGCCAAGTGCAGACTGCGCCAAAAACATTCAGTACTTC	CARSSPRAQPSADCAKNIQYF
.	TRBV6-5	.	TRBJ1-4	TGTGCCAGCAGCCCAATTGGGGGGGGCGTTGGGGAACTGTTTTTT	CASSPIGGGVGELFF
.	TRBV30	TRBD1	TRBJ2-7	TGTGCCTGGAGTTCTATGGACAGGTACGAGCAGTACTTC	CAWSSMDRYEQYF
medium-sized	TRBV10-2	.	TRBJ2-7	TGCGCCAGCAGCCCTGTCCCCTACGAGCAGTACTTC	CASSPVPYEQYF
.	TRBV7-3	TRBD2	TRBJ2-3	TGTGCCAGCAGCTTAATCGGGGGGGTGAGCACAGATACGCAGTATTTT	CASSLIGGVSTDTQYF
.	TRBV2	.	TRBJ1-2	TGTGCCAGCAGTCCAGACCGTAATTCCTATGGCTACACCTTC	CASSPDRNSYGYTF
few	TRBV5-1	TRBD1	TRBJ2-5	TGCGCCAGCAGCGCGTACGGGACAGGGGGCGCCGAGACCCAGTACTTC	CASSAYGTGGAETQYF
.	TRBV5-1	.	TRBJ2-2	TGCGCCAGCAGCTTGTGGCAGGAAAACACCGGGGAGCTGTTTTTT	CASSLWQENTGELFF
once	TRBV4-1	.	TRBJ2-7	TGCGCCAGCAGCCAAGAATCCCTGACGGGCGAGCAGTACTTC	CASSQESLTGEQYF
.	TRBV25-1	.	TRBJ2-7	TGTGCCAGCAGTGAATCTACCTACGAGCAGTACTTC	CASSESTYEQYF
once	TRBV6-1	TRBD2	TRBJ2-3	TGTGCCAGCAGTGAAGGGACTAGAATAGATACGCAGTATTTT	CASSEGTRIDTQYF
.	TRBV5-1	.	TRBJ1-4	TGCGCCAGCAGCTTGGCCGGGTTTAATGAAAAACTGTTTTTT	CASSLAGFNEKLFF
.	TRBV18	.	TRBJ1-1	TGTGCCAGCTCACCCCTCCACACTGAAGCTTTCTTT	CASSPLHTEAFF
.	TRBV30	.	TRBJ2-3	TGTGCCTGGAGTGTGGCAGGGACGGGGACAGATACGCAGTATTTT	CAWSVAGTGTDTQYF
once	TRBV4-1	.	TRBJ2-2	TGCGCCAGCAGCCGCCAAAACTTGAGGACCCACACCGGGGAGCTGTTTTTT	CASSRQNLRTHTGELFF